This entry is about one TCR beta chain. Its antigen is as yet unknown. This sample is drawn from a study of siplizumab effects on memory and regulatory T cells. General observations from the study: Siplizumab significantly reduced alloreactive sequences traceable to unstimulated CD4+ memory cells. On average, nearly 70% of mappable alloreactive CD4+ clones were Treg-derived under siplizumab, against about 30% in controls. Naive T cells appeared more varied than memory cells and looked like key alloresponse contributors. No assignable naive or memory phenotype existed for roughly 75-95% of proliferating CD4+ or CD8+ clones.

Produced via immunoSEQ multiplex PCR; TCRdb's table is partial and in-frame only. The repertoire holds roughly 120,000 clones, with 92% as singletons. There are 18 residues in the CDR3. The V and J ends lost 2 bases and 5 bases respectively, with 19 bases between them. Germline loops: CDR1 MGHRA, CDR2 YSYEKL. This sequence joins TRBV4-1 and TRBJ2-6; perhaps D is TRBD1 or TRBD2 (7 bases each). This TCR came from a human donor in good health. The sample comprised Tregs sorted from blood. The CDR3 nucleotides are TGCGCCAGCAGCCAAAACAACTTGCAGGGGGGGCGGGCCAACGTCCTGACTTTC. Amino acid sequence: CASSQNNLQGGRANVLTF.